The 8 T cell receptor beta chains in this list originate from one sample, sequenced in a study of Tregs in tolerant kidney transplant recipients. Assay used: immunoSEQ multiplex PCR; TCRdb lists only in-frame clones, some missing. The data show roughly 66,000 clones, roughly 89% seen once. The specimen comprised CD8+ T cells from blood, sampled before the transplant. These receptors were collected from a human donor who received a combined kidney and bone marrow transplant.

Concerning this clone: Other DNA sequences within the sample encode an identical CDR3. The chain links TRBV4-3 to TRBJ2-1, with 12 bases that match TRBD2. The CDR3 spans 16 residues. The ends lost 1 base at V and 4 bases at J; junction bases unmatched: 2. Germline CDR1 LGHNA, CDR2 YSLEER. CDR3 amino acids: CASSQGGTSGYNEQFF. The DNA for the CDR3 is TGCGCCAGCAGCCAAGGTGGGACTAGCGGGTACAATGAGCAGTTCTTC.

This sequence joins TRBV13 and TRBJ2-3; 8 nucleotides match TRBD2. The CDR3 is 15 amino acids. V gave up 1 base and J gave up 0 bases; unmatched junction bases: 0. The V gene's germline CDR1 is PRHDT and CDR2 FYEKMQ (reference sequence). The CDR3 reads CASSLASGSTDTQYF. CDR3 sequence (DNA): TGTGCCAGCAGCTTAGCTAGCGGGAGCACAGATACGCAGTATTTT.

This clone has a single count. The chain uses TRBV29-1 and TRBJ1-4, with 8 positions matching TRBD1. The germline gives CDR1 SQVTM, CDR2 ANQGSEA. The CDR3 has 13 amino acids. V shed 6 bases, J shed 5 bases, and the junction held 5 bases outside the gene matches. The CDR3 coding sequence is TGCAGCGTCAAACAGGGGGAAAATGAAAAACTGTTTTTT. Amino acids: CSVKQGENEKLFF.

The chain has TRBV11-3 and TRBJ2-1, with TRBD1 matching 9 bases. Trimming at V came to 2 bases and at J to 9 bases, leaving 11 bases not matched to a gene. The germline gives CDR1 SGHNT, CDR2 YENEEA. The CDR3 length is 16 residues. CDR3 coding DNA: TGTGCCAGCAGCTTATTCCCCCGGACAGGGGCGGGTGAGCAGTTCTTC. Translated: CASSLFPRTGAGEQFF.

CDR3 region: CASSEDQGRYGYTF. Here the CDR3 DNA reads TGTGCCAGCAGTGAAGATCAGGGAAGATATGGCTACACCTTC. This chain uses TRBV2 with TRBJ1-2, with D perhaps matching TRBD1 (5 bases). Per the germline V gene, CDR1 is SNHLY and CDR2 is FYNNEI. Trimming left V 1 base short and J 5 bases short, with 11 bases between. This CDR3 comprises 14 residues.

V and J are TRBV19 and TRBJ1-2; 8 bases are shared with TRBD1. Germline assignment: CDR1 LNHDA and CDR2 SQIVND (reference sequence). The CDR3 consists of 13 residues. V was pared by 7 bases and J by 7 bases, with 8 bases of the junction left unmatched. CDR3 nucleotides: TGTGCCAGTATTGGGGGACAGGATCCTGGCTACACCTTC. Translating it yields CASIGGQDPGYTF.

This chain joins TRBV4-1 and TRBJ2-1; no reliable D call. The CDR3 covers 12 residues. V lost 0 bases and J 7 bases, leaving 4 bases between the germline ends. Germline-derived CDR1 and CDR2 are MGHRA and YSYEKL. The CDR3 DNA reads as TGCGCCAGCAGCCAAGATATTAATGAGCAGTTCTTC. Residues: CASSQDINEQFF.

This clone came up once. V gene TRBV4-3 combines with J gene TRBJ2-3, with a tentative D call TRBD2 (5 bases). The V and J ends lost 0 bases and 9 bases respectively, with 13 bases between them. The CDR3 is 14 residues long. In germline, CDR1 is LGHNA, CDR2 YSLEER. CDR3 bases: TGCGCCAGCAGCCAAGACGGGGTGTGGGAGACGCAGTATTTT. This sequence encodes CASSQDGVWETQYF.